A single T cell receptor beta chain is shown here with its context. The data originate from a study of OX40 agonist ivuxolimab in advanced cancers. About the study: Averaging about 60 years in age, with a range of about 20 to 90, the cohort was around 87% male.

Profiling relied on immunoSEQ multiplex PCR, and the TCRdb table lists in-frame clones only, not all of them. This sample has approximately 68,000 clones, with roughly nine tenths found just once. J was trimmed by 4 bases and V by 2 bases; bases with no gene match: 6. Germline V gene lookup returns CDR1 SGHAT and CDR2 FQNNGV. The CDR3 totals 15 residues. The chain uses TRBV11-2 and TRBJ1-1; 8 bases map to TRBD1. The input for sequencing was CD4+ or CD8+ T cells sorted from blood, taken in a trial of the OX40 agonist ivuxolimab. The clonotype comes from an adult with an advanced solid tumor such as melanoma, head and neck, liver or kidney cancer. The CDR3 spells CASSLKPGGVTEAFF. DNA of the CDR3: TGTGCCAGCAGCTTAAAACCAGGGGGCGTCACTGAAGCTTTCTTT. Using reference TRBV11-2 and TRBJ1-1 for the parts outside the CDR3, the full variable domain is EAGVAQSPRYKIIEKRQSVAFWCNPISGHATLYWYQQILGQGPKLLIQFQNNGVVDDSQLPKDRFSAERLKGVDSTLKIQPAKLEDSAVYLCASSLKPGGVTEAFFGQGTRLTVV.